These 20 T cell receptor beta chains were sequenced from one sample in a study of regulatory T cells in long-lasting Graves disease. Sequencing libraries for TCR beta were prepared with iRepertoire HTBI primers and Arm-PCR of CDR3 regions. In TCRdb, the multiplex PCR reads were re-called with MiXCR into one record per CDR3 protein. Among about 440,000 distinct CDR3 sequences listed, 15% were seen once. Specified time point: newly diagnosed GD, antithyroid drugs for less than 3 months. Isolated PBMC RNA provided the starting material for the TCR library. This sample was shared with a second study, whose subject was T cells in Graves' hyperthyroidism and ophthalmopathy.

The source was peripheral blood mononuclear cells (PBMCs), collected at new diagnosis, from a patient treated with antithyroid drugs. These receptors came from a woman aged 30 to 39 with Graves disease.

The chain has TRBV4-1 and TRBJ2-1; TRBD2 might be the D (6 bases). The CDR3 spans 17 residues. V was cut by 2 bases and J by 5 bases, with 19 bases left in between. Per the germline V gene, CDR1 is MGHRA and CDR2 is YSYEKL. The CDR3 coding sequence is TGCGCCAGCAGCCAACCTCTTGGAGGGGCGAGGGACAATGAGCAGTTCTTC. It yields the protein CASSQPLGGARDNEQFF.

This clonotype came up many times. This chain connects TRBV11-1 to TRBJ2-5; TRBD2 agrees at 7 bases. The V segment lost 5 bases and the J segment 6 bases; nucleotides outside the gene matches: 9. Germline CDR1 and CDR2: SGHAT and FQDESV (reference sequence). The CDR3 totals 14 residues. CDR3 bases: TGTGCCAGCAGCGGATCGACTAGCATACAGACCCAGTACTTC. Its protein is CASSGSTSIQTQYF.

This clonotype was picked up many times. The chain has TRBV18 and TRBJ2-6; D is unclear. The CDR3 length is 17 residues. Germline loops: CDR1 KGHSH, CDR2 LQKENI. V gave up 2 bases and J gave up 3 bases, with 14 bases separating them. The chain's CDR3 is CASSPMAGTGGANVLTF. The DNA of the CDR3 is TGTGCCAGCTCACCAATGGCAGGTACTGGTGGGGCCAACGTCCTGACTTTC.

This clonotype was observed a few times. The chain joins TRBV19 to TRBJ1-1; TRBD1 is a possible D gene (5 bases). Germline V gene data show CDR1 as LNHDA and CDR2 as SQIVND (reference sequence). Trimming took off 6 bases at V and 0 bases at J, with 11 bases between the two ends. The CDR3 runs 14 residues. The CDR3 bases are TGTGCCAGTAGCGGGACCTTCATGAACACTGAAGCTTTCTTT. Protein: CASSGTFMNTEAFF. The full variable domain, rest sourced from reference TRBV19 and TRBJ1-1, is DGGITQSPKYLFRKEGQNVTLSCEQNLNHDAMYWYRQDPGQGLRLIYYSQIVNDFQKGDIAEGYSVSREKKESFPLTVTSAQKNPTAFYLCASSGTFMNTEAFFGQGTRLTVV.

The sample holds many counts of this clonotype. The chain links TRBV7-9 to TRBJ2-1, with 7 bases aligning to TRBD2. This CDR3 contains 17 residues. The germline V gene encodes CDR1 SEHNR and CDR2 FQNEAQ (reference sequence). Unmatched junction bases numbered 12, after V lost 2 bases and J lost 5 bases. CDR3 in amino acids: CASSLTSGRELNNEQFF. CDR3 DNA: TGTGCCAGCAGCTTAACCTCAGGGCGGGAGCTCAACAATGAGCAGTTCTTC.

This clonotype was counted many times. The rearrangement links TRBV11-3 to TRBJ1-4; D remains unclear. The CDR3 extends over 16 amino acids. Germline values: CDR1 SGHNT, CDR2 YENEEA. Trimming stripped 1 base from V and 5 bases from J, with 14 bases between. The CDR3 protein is CASSLARDNPNEKLFF. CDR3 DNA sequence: TGTGCCAGCAGCTTAGCCCGAGATAACCCGAATGAAAAACTGTTTTTT.

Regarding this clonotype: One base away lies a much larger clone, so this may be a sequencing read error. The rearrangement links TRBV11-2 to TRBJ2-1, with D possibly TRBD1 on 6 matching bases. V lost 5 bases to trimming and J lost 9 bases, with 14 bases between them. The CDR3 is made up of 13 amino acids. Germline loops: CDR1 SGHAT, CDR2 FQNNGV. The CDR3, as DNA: TGTGCCAGCAGCCAGCACCAGGGGTGTGAGCAGTTCTTC. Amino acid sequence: CASSQHQGCEQFF. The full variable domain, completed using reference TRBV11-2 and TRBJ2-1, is EAGVAQSPRYKIIEKRQSVAFWCNPISGHATLYWYQQILGQGPKLLIQFQNNGVVDDSQLPKDRFSAERLKGVDSTLKIQPAKLEDSAVYLCASSQHQGCEQFFGPGTRLTVL.

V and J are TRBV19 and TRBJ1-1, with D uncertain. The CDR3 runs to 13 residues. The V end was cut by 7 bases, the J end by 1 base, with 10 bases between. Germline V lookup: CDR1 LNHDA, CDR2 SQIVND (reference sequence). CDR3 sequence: CASIPKRNTEAFF. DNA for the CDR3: TGTGCCAGTATCCCTAAAAGGAACACTGAAGCTTTCTTT.

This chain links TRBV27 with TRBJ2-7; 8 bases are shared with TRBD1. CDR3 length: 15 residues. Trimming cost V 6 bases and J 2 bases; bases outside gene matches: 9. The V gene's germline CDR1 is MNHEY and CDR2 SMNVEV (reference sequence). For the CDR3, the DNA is TGTGCCAGCAGACTACGGGACAGGAAACCCTACGAGCAGTACTTC. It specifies CASRLRDRKPYEQYF.

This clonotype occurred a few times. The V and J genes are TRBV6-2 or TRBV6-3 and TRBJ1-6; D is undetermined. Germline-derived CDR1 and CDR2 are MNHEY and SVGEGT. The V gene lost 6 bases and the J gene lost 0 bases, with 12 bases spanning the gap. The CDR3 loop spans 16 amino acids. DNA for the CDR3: TGTGCCAGCAGAGCCGGACGTAGCTCCTATAATTCACCCCTCCACTTT. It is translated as CASRAGRSSYNSPLHF.

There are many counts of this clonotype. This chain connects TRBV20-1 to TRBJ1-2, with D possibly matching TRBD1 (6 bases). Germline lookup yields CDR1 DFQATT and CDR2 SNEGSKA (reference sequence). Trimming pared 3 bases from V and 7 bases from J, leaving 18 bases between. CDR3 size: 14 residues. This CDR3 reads CSASVGGPSIGYTF. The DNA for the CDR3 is TGCAGTGCTAGTGTTGGGGGGCCCTCCATTGGCTACACCTTC.

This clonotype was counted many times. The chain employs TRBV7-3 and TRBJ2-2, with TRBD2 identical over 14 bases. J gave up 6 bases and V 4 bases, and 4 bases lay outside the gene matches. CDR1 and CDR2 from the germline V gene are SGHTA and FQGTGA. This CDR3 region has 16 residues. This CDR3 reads CASSWGLAGVAGELFF. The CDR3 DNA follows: TGTGCCAGCAGCTGGGGACTAGCGGGAGTAGCCGGGGAGCTGTTTTTT.

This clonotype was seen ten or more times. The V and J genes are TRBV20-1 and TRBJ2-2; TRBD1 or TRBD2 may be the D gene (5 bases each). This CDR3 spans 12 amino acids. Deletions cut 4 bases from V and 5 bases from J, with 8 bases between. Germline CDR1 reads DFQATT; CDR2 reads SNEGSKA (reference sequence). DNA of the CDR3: TGCAGTGCTATGGGGGAAACCGGGGAGCTGTTTTTT. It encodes CSAMGETGELFF.

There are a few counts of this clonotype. CDR3 sequence reads: CASSWGPGTSGETQYF. DNA of the CDR3: TGTGCCAGCAGCTGGGGTCCCGGGACTAGCGGGGAGACCCAGTACTTC. This sequence joins TRBV5-5 and TRBJ2-5; TRBD2 matches at 12 bases. The V segment lost 3 bases and the J segment 5 bases; nucleotides outside the gene matches: 8. Germline V lookup: CDR1 SGHKS, CDR2 YYEKEE (reference sequence). The CDR3 covers 16 residues. The full variable domain, rest sourced from reference TRBV5-5 and TRBJ2-5, is DAGVTQSPTHLIKTRGQQVTLRCSPISGHKSVSWYQQVLGQGPQFIFQYYEKEERGRGNFPDRFSARQFPNYSSELNVNALLLGDSALYLCASSWGPGTSGETQYFGPGTRLLVL.

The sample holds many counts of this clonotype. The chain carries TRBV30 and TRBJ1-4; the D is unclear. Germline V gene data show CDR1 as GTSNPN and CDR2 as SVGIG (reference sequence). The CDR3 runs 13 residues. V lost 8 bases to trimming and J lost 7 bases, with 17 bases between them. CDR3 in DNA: TGTGCCACCTCTAAAGATACGGGTGAAAAACTGTTTTTT. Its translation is CATSKDTGEKLFF. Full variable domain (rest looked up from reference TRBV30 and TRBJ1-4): SQTIHQWPATLVQPVGSPLSLECTVEGTSNPNLYWYRQAAGRGLQLLFYSVGIGQISSEVPQNLSASRPQDRQFILSSKKLLLSDSGFYLCATSKDTGEKLFFGSGTQLSVL.

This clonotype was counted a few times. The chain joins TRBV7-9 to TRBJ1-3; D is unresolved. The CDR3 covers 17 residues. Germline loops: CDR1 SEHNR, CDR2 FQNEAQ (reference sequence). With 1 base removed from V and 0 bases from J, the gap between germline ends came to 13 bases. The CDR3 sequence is CASSLEAGVDSGNTIYF. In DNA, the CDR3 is TGTGCCAGCAGCTTAGAAGCTGGGGTCGACTCTGGAAACACCATATATTTT. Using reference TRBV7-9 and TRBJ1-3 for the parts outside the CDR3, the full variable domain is DTGVSQNPRHKITKRGQNVTFRCDPISEHNRLYWYRQTLGQGPEFLTYFQNEAQLEKSRLLSDRFSAERPKGSFSTLEIQRTEQGDSAMYLCASSLEAGVDSGNTIYFGEGSWLTVV.

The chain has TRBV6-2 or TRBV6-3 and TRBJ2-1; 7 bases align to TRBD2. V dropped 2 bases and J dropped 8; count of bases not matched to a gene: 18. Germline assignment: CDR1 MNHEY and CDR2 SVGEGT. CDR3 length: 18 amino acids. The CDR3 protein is CASSYPSPTSVPRDEQFF. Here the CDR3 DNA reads TGTGCCAGCAGTTACCCTTCCCCTACTAGCGTCCCCAGGGATGAGCAGTTCTTC.

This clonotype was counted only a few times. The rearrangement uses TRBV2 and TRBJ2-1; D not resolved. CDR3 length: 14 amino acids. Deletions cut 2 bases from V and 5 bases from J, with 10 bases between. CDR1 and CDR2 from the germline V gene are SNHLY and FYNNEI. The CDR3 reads CASSELDRDNEQFF. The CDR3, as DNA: TGTGCCAGCAGTGAACTAGACCGGGACAATGAGCAGTTCTTC.

The CDR3 region has the DNA TGTGCCAGCGTTCCCGTGACTAGCGGGAGGAACAATGAGCAGTTCTTC. Its protein product is CASVPVTSGRNNEQFF. V usage is TRBV12-3 or TRBV12-4 and J usage is TRBJ2-1; 13 bases are a match to TRBD2. V shed 8 bases, J shed 5 bases, and the junction held 9 bases outside the gene matches. The CDR3 runs 16 residues.

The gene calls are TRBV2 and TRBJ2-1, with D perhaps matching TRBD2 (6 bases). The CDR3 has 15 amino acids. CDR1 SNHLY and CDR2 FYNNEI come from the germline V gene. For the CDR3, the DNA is TGTGCAACACAGACGGCCCCGAGAGCGGGCAATGAGCAGTTCTTC. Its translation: CATQTAPRAGNEQFF.